This T cell receptor (beta chain) was captured in a study of cytomegalovirus exposure and HLA in healthy donors. This CDR3 spans 14 amino acids. Germline V gene data show CDR1 as LNHDA and CDR2 as SQIVND (reference sequence). J gave up 4 bases and V 8 bases, and 8 bases lay outside the gene matches. Concerning this clone itself: Its antigen remains unidentified.

Study findings and constraints: Another analysis was done later, and it associated roughly 15,000 TCR beta sequences with HLA alleles at 0.05 false discovery rate. Accurate prediction of most subjects' HLA-A and HLA-B alleles from TCR beta sequences was reported. According to a later analysis, donors in an Asian-associated ancestry cluster reportedly had fewer N-insertions than the roughly 640-donor mean. Several of the most significant clusters appeared linked to common viral pathogens, based on a later analysis.

The PCR had 60 Vbeta and 13 Jbeta primers. Repertoires were generated with immunoSEQ multiplex PCR, while TCRdb's copy carries only in-frame clones and drops some. Here the sample table reports 150,000 to 200,000 clones. The TCR comes from a woman under 30 in good health and CMV-seropositive. This chain uses TRBV19 with TRBJ1-1; 9 bases are a match to TRBD1. The sequenced sample was PBMCs. The CDR3 DNA sequence: TGTGCCAGTTTAAACAGGGGGCAGAGCACTGAAGCTTTCTTT. Its protein is CASLNRGQSTEAFF.